The 28 T cell receptor beta chains below were found in one sample sequenced in a study of cytomegalovirus exposure and HLA in healthy donors. The PCR had 60 Vbeta and 13 Jbeta primers. Assay: immunoSEQ multiplex PCR; the TCRdb copy retains only in-frame clones and omits some. This table holds approximately 190,000 clones, about 87% found once. The sample consisted of PBMCs. These receptors originate from a man aged 30-40 years in good health and CMV-seronegative.

The genes are TRBV2 and TRBJ2-5; 11 positions match TRBD2. Germline CDR1 SNHLY, CDR2 FYNNEI. The CDR3 spans 15 residues. V was clipped by 7 bases and J by 5 bases; unmatched bases: 9. The CDR3 nucleotides read TGTGCCAGCACCGGCGTTAGCGGGAGGGGGGAGACCCAGTACTTC. Translation: CASTGVSGRGETQYF.

The V gene is TRBV7-9, the J gene TRBJ1-1; tentatively, D is TRBD1 (6 bases). The CDR3 totals 15 residues. Germline lookup yields CDR1 SEHNR and CDR2 FQNEAQ (reference sequence). The germline V and J ends were trimmed by 5 bases and 4 bases, with 17 bases remaining between them. CDR3 protein: CASSEVTQGSTEAFF. The CDR3 DNA reads TGTGCCAGCAGCGAGGTAACCCAGGGGAGCACTGAAGCTTTCTTT.

The V and J genes are TRBV4-1 and TRBJ2-1; D gene uncertain. CDR1 and CDR2 from the germline V gene are MGHRA and YSYEKL. The CDR3 has 13 amino acids. V lost 3 bases, J lost 7 bases, and 10 bases lay in between. The CDR3 sequence is CASSQLLVNEQFF. The CDR3 region has the DNA TGCGCCAGCAGCCAGTTGCTAGTTAATGAGCAGTTCTTC.

The V and J genes are TRBV19 and TRBJ1-5; D call uncertain. From germline, CDR1 is LNHDA and CDR2 SQIVND (reference sequence). Trimming removed 4 bases from V and 0 bases from J, with 7 bases in between. The CDR3 has 14 amino acids. In DNA, the CDR3 is TGTGCCAGTAGTAATCCGAGTAGCAATCAGCCCCAGCATTTT. Translation gives CASSNPSSNQPQHF.

This chain uses TRBV6-1 with TRBJ2-1; D uncertain. V dropped 6 bases and J dropped 4 bases, with 10 bases sitting between them. This CDR3 is built from 13 residues. CDR1 is MNHNS and CDR2 is SASEGT in the germline V gene. CDR3 coding DNA: TGTGCCAGCAGCACGAACCTATACAATGAGCAGTTCTTC. Translating gives CASSTNLYNEQFF.

This chain links TRBV28 with TRBJ2-3; 10 bases match TRBD2. V lost 6 bases and J lost 3; bases outside the gene matches: 6. CDR3 length equals 15 residues. Per the germline V gene, CDR1 is MDHEN and CDR2 is SYDVKM. In DNA, the CDR3 is TGTGCCAGCAGGCAGCGGGAGGGCGGGACAGATACGCAGTATTTT. This gives the protein CASRQREGGTDTQYF.

This clone was counted a single time. The chain's CDR3 is CASSQDRVTSGRADTQYF. The CDR3 region has the DNA TGCGCCAGCAGCCAAGATCGAGTAACTAGCGGGAGGGCAGATACGCAGTATTTT. The chain couples TRBV4-1 to TRBJ2-3, with TRBD2 matching over 13 bases. CDR3 length: 18 amino acids. Germline trimming cut 0 bases from V and 4 bases from J; bases unmatched to any gene: 7. The germline CDR1 and CDR2 sequences are MGHRA and YSYEKL.

CDR3 sequence reads: CASSLIGQHIRAFF. CDR3 coding DNA: TGTGCCAGCAGTTTAATCGGACAGCACATTAGAGCTTTCTTT. The rearrangement joins TRBV27 to TRBJ1-1; tentatively, D is TRBD1 (6 bases). The CDR3 extends over 14 amino acids. V was cut by 2 bases and J by 10 bases, with 17 bases left in between. Germline CDR1 and CDR2: MNHEY and SMNVEV (reference sequence).

CDR3: CASSFKQTGKNTEAFF. CDR3 bases: TGTGCCAGCAGCTTTAAACAGACAGGGAAGAACACTGAAGCTTTCTTT. The chain is built from TRBV5-5 and TRBJ1-1; TRBD1 matches at 7 bases. Germline CDR1 SGHKS, CDR2 YYEKEE (reference sequence). The CDR3 sequence is 16 residues long. With V trimmed by 2 bases and J by 1 base, 8 bases remained unmatched.

This chain connects TRBV27 to TRBJ1-2, with 7 bases matching TRBD1. CDR3 length: 16 residues. The germline V gene has CDR1 MNHEY and CDR2 SMNVEV (reference sequence). The V and J ends lost 3 bases and 4 bases, in that order; junction bases with no gene match: 11. CDR3: CASSFVRQGTLYGYTF. Here the CDR3 DNA reads TGTGCCAGCAGTTTCGTTCGACAGGGTACACTCTATGGCTACACCTTC.

The chain has TRBV6-5 and TRBJ1-1; D perhaps matches TRBD1 (6 bases). CDR1 MNHEY and CDR2 SVGAGI come from the germline V gene. CDR3 length: 12 amino acids. With 6 bases removed from V and 4 bases from J, the gap between germline ends came to 9 bases. CDR3 sequence (DNA): TGTGCCAGCAGGTCAGGGGTCACTGAAGCTTTCTTT. This sequence encodes CASRSGVTEAFF.

The rearrangement links TRBV10-1 to TRBJ2-3; no clear D. The CDR3 contains 15 residues. The V end was cut by 6 bases, the J end by 2 bases, with 15 bases between. The germline V gene has CDR1 WNHNN and CDR2 SYGVQD (reference sequence). For the CDR3, the DNA is TGCGCCAGCAGGACTCAGCGAAGGTCCACAGATACGCAGTATTTT. Translation gives CASRTQRRSTDTQYF.

The rearrangement links TRBV7-2 to TRBJ2-3; D possibly corresponds to TRBD2 (5 bases). The CDR3 is 15 amino acids. CDR1 and CDR2 from the germline V gene are SGHTA and FQGNSA. Trimming removed 2 bases from V and 1 base from J, with 10 bases in between. The CDR3 reads CASSLLRVGTDTQYF. The CDR3 coding sequence is TGTGCCAGCAGCTTACTGCGGGTTGGCACAGATACGCAGTATTTT.

This chain joins TRBV5-4 and TRBJ2-5; 9 positions match TRBD1. The CDR3 sequence is 20 residues long. CDR1 is SGHNT, CDR2 YYREEE, per germline (reference sequence). J lost 3 bases, V lost 2 bases, and 20 bases had no gene match. CDR3 DNA sequence: TGTGCCAGCAGCTTTCGAGGGACAGGGCTAAACGGGGCGATTGAAGAGACCCAGTACTTC. Its protein is CASSFRGTGLNGAIEETQYF.

The rearrangement links TRBV6-1 to TRBJ1-1; D remains ambiguous. The ends were cut back, 8 bases at V and 3 bases at J, with 13 bases in the middle. Germline V CDR1 and CDR2: MNHNS, SASEGT. CDR3 length: 13 amino acids. CDR3 in DNA: TGTGCCAGCCCGCGGGTTGATGACACTGAAGCTTTCTTT. Translation: CASPRVDDTEAFF.

The V and J genes are TRBV4-2 and TRBJ1-5; unclear D gene. The CDR3 is made up of 17 amino acids. Germline CDR1 is LGHNA and CDR2 is YNFKEQ. V lost 1 base to trimming and J lost 0 bases, with 13 bases between them. In DNA form, the CDR3 reads TGTGCCAGCAGCCAAGTTCTGAGGATAAATAGCAATCAGCCCCAGCATTTT. It yields the protein CASSQVLRINSNQPQHF.

This clone was found a few times. V usage is TRBV6-5 and J usage is TRBJ2-1, with D possibly matching TRBD2 (5 bases). The CDR3 has 12 amino acids. Trimming took off 6 bases at V and 8 bases at J, with 11 bases between the two ends. Germline V gene lookup returns CDR1 MNHEY and CDR2 SVGAGI. The CDR3 loop reads CASSRNGDEQFF. CDR3 DNA: TGTGCCAGCAGCCGTAACGGGGATGAGCAGTTCTTC.

V gene TRBV13 combines with J gene TRBJ2-7, with TRBD2 identical over 9 bases. Losses at the gene ends were 4 bases for V and 7 bases for J; bases not matched to a gene: 5. The V gene's germline CDR1 is PRHDT and CDR2 FYEKMQ (reference sequence). The CDR3 runs 13 residues. CDR3 protein: CASSYSGSGEQYF. CDR3 in DNA: TGTGCCAGCAGCTATAGCGGGAGCGGTGAGCAGTACTTC.

CDR3 residues: CASSPIRQGAPYEQYF. The DNA of the CDR3 is TGTGCCAGCAGCCCCATCCGACAGGGAGCCCCCTACGAGCAGTACTTC. V gene TRBV7-9 combines with J gene TRBJ2-7; 7 nucleotides agree with TRBD1. V gave up 5 bases and J gave up 2 bases; unmatched junction bases: 12. CDR1 SEHNR and CDR2 FQNEAQ come from the germline V gene (reference sequence). This CDR3 has 16 amino acids.

There are a few counts of this clone. The chain joins TRBV6-5 to TRBJ1-5; TRBD1 might be the D (6 bases). This CDR3 is built from 14 residues. The germline gives CDR1 MNHEY, CDR2 SVGAGI. The V and J ends lost 1 base and 8 bases respectively, with 12 bases between them. CDR3: CASSYWGGREPQHF. In DNA form, the CDR3 reads TGTGCCAGCAGTTACTGGGGGGGCAGGGAGCCCCAGCATTTT.

This rearrangement joins TRBV19 to TRBJ1-1, with D possibly being TRBD1 (5 bases). The CDR3 runs to 15 residues. Germline lookup yields CDR1 LNHDA and CDR2 SQIVND (reference sequence). Trimming pared 7 bases from V and 1 base from J, leaving 16 bases between. CDR3 in DNA: TGTGCCAGTACCCCATGGGGGGAAGCGAACACTGAAGCTTTCTTT. Amino acids: CASTPWGEANTEAFF. The complete variable domain, with remaining parts taken from reference TRBV19 and TRBJ1-1, reads DGGITQSPKYLFRKEGQNVTLSCEQNLNHDAMYWYRQDPGQGLRLIYYSQIVNDFQKGDIAEGYSVSREKKESFPLTVTSAQKNPTAFYLCASTPWGEANTEAFFGQGTRLTVV.

With regard to this clone: Compared with germline, one end of the junction differs, possibly owing to a read error. V gene TRBV2 combines with J gene TRBJ1-2; TRBD1 matches at 8 bases. This CDR3 comprises 13 residues. Germline V lookup: CDR1 SNHLY, CDR2 FYNNEI. In DNA form, the CDR3 reads TGTGCCAGCAGTGGACAGGGGTCGGATGGCAACACCTTC. As protein: CASSGQGSDGNTF.

This clone was seen more than once but under ten times. Written as DNA, the CDR3 is TGCGCCAGCAGCCTACGGACATGGGATACAACAACTGAAGCTTTCTTT. This sequence encodes CASSLRTWDTTTEAFF. The rearrangement links TRBV4-1 to TRBJ1-1; weak D call: TRBD1 (5 bases). CDR1 and CDR2 from the germline V gene are MGHRA and YSYEKL. There are 16 residues in the CDR3. Trimming took 4 bases from V and 5 from J, leaving 20 bases between them.

This sequence joins TRBV25-1 and TRBJ1-5, with D possibly TRBD1 on 5 matching bases. Germline CDR1 reads MGHDK; CDR2 reads SYGVNS. V was trimmed by 2 bases and J by 4 bases, leaving 12 bases between them. The CDR3 has 15 residues. The CDR3 region is CASSEGAEANQPQHF. The CDR3 DNA follows: TGTGCCAGCAGTGAAGGGGCAGAAGCTAATCAGCCCCAGCATTTT.

This chain connects TRBV28 to TRBJ2-5; 7 nucleotides align to TRBD1. The J call may be faulty, since TRBJ2-7 better matches the DNA end. The CDR3 runs 14 residues. Germline assignment: CDR1 MDHEN and CDR2 SYDVKM. Written as DNA, the CDR3 is TGTGCCAGCAGCCCGGGACAGACCAGCTACGAGCAGTACTTC. As protein: CASSPGQTSYEQYF.

The V and J genes are TRBV2 and TRBJ2-2; no clear D gene. Germline values: CDR1 SNHLY, CDR2 FYNNEI. V lost 5 bases, J lost 0 bases, and 10 bases lay in between. This CDR3 region has 15 residues. CDR3 DNA sequence: TGTGCCAGCAGTCCACAGAGATCGAACACCGGGGAGCTGTTTTTT. It encodes CASSPQRSNTGELFF. Variable domain in full (rest from reference TRBV2 and TRBJ2-2): EPEVTQTPSHQVTQMGQEVILRCVPISNHLYFYWYRQILGQKVEFLVSFYNNEISEKSEIFDDQFSVERPDGSNFTLKIRSTKLEDSAMYFCASSPQRSNTGELFFGEGSRLTVL.

The rearrangement links TRBV6-5 to TRBJ1-5, with D unclear. This CDR3 spans 14 amino acids. The V and J ends lost 10 bases and 0 bases respectively, with 13 bases between them. Per germline, CDR1 MNHEY and CDR2 SVGAGI. The CDR3 reads CATLPQDSNQPQHF. For the CDR3, the DNA is TGTGCCACCCTCCCACAAGATAGCAATCAGCCCCAGCATTTT.

The V gene is TRBV5-4, the J gene TRBJ2-7, with 11 bases matching TRBD2. Per the germline V gene, CDR1 is SGHNT and CDR2 is YYREEE (reference sequence). This CDR3 is 14 amino acids long. Trimming cost V 4 bases and J 2 bases; bases outside gene matches: 2. The CDR3 coding sequence is TGTGCCAGCAGCCCGGGACTAGCGGCCTACGAGCAGTACTTC. The encoded protein is CASSPGLAAYEQYF.